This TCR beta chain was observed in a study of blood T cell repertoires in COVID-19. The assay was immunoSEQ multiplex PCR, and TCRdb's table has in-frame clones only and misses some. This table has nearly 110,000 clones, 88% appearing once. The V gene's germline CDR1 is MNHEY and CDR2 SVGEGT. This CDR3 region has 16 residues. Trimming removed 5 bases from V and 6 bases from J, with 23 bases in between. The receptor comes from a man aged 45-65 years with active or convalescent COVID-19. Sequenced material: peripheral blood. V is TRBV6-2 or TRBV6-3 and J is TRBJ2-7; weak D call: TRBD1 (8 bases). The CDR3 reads CASSVRGQGGSSEQYF. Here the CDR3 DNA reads TGTGCCAGCAGTGTGAGAGGACAGGGAGGGAGCTCCGAGCAGTACTTC.